This TCR beta chain was identified in a study of blood T cells in healthy people across ages. Findings and caveats of the study: Comparison with aged donors showed that long-lived donors had more naive CD4+ cells and higher diversity.

This CDR3 is built from 14 residues. A second about 7 to 12 cycle PCR used barcoded and J-beta primers. Via MiXCR, TCRdb re-called the 5' RACE reads, giving one row per CDR3 protein. The sample lists hundreds of thousands of distinct CDR3 sequences; about 62% were seen once. Concerning this clonotype: Its specificity is unknown. One junction end does not reproduce the germline sequence, and a read error may be involved.

The chain links TRBV12-3 or TRBV12-4 to TRBJ2-2; 9 nucleotides line up with TRBD2. The clonotype originates from a man younger than 45 in good health. Specimen: blood. The chain's CDR3 is CVSSIAGATGELFF. For the CDR3, the DNA is TGTGTCAGCAGCATAGCGGGAGCCACCGGGGAGCTGTTTTTT.